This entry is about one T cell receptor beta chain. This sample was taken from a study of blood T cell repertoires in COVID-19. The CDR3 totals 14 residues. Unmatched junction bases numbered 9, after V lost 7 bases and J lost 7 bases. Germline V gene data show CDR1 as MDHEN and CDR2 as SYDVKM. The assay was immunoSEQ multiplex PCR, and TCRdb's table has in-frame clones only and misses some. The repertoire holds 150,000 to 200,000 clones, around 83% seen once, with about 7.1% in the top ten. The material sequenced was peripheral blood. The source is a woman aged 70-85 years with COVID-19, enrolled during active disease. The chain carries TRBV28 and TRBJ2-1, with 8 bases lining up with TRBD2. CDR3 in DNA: TGTGCCAGCACCCCGGGAGGGGTTCTGAATGAGCAGTTCTTC. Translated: CASTPGGVLNEQFF.